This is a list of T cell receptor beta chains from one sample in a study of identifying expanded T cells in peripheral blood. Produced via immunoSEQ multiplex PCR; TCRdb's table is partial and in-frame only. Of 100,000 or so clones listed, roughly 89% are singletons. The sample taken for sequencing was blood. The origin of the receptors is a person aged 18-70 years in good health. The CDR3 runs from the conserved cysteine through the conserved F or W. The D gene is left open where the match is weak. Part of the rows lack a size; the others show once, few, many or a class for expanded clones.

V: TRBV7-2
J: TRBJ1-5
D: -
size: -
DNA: TGTGCCAGCAGCTTGATTCGCGGACAGTCCCAGCATTTT
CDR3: CASSLIRGQSQHF

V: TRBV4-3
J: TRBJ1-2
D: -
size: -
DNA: TGCGCCAGCAGCCAAGAATATACTAACTATGGCTACACCTTC
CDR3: CASSQEYTNYGYTF

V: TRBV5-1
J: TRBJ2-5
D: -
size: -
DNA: TGCGCCAGCAGCTTGGCCGGGCACCAAGAGACCCAGTACTTC
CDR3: CASSLAGHQETQYF

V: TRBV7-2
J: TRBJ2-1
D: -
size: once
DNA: TGTGCCAGCTCCGGGTCCAATTATTACAATGAGCAGTTCTTC
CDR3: CASSGSNYYNEQFF

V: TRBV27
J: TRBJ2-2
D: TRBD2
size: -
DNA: TGTGCCAGCACAAATCTAGCGGGGGGATGGACCGGGGAGCTGTTTTTT
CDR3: CASTNLAGGWTGELFF

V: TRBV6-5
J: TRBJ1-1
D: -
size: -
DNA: TGTGCCAGCAGTTACGGCCAAGGTGGGACTGAAGCTTTCTTT
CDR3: CASSYGQGGTEAFF

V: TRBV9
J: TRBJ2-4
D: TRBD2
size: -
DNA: TGTGCCAGCAGCGTAGGAAGCGGGGGAGCCAAAAACATTCAGTACTTC
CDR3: CASSVGSGGAKNIQYF

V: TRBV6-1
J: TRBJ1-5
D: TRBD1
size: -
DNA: TGTGCCAGCATTCGAGGACAGGACGGCAATCAGCCCCAGCATTTT
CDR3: CASIRGQDGNQPQHF

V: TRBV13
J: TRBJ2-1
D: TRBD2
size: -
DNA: TGTGCCAGCAGCCCCCAGGGACTAGCGGAGACCAATGAGCAGTTCTTC
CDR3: CASSPQGLAETNEQFF

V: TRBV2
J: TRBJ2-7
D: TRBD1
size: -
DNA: TGTGCCAGCAGTGCTAGGACAGGGAGCGGCTACGAGCAGTACTTC
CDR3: CASSARTGSGYEQYF

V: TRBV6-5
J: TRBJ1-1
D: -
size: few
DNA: TGTGCCAGCAGCTGGGACTCCTCGAACACTGAAGCTTTCTTT
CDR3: CASSWDSSNTEAFF

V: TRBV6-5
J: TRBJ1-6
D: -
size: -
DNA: TGTGCCAGCAGTTACCGGCACCAAAATTCACCCCTCCACTTT
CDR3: CASSYRHQNSPLHF

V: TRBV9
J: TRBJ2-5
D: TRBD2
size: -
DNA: TGTGCCAGCAGCGTGGCCGGGAGGGGACAAGAGACCCAGTACTTC
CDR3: CASSVAGRGQETQYF

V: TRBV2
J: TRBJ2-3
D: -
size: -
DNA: TGTGCCAGCAGTAACGCAGATACGCAGTATTTT
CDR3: CASSNADTQYF

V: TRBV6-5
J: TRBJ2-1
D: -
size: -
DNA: TGTGCCAGCACGGGGACGTCGGGCAATGAGCAGTTCTTC
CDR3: CASTGTSGNEQFF

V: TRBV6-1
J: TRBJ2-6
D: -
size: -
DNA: TGTGCCAGCAGTGGATCCGAGGGGAGCTACTCTGGGGCCAACGTCCTGACTTTC
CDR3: CASSGSEGSYSGANVLTF

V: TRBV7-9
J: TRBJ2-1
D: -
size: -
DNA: TGTGCCAGCACAAGGATGTACAATGAGCAGTTCTTC
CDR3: CASTRMYNEQFF

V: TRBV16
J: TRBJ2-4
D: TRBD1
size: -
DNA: TGTGCCAGCAGCCAAACCGGACAGGGGACCATTAAAAACATTCAGTACTTC
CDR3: CASSQTGQGTIKNIQYF

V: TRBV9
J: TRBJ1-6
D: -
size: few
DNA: TGTGCCAGCGGGGTGGACAGTGGATCACCCCTCCACTTT
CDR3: CASGVDSGSPLHF

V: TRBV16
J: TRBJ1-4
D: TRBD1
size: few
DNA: TGTGCCAGCAGCCTGACAGGGACGGATGAAAAACTGTTTTTT
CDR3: CASSLTGTDEKLFF

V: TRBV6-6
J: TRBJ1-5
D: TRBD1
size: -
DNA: TGTGCCAGCAGCACCAGGGGGCTTCAGCCCCAGCATTTT
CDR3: CASSTRGLQPQHF

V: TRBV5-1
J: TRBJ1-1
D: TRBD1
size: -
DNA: TGCGCCAGCAGCTTGAGGGGGACAGGGCCAGGGAACACTGAAGCTTTCTTT
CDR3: CASSLRGTGPGNTEAFF

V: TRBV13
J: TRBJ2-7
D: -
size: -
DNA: TGTGCCAGCAGCGCGGTTGACAGCGTGCCCTACGAGCAGTACTTC
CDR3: CASSAVDSVPYEQYF

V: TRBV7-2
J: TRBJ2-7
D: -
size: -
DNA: TGTGCCAGCAGCGCTACAGGGTCCGAGCAGTACTTC
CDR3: CASSATGSEQYF

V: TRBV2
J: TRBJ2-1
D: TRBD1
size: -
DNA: TGTGCCAGCAGTGAAACAGGGGTTAAGTGGGTCTTC
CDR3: CASSETGVKWVF

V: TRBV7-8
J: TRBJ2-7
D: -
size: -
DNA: TGTGCCAGCAGCACTGACGGAAAGAGCTCCTACGAGCAGTACTTC
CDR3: CASSTDGKSSYEQYF

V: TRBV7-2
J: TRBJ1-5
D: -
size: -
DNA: TGTGCCAGCAGCTTAGGGCTGAATCAGCCCCAGCATTTT
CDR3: CASSLGLNQPQHF

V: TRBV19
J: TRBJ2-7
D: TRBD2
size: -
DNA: TGTGCCAGTAGTATACGAGCGGGGGGCCTTTACGAGCAGTACTTC
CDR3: CASSIRAGGLYEQYF

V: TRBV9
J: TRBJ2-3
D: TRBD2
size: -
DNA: TGTGCCAGCAGCATACGAGCGGGGGGAAGGTCAGATACGCAGTATTTT
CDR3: CASSIRAGGRSDTQYF

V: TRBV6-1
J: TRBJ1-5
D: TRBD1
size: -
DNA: TGTGCCAGCAGTGAATTCTTACAGGGGGTAGGTGGCAATCAGCCCCAGCATTTT
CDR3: CASSEFLQGVGGNQPQHF

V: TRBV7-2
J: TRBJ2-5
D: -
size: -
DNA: TGTGCCAGCAGCAAACCGGACTCCCTTTGGGAGACCCAGTACTTC
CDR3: CASSKPDSLWETQYF

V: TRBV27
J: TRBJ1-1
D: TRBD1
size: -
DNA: TGTGCCAGCAGTTATGAGGGGGCTGACACTGAAGCTTTCTTT
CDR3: CASSYEGADTEAFF

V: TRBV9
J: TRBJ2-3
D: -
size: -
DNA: TGTGCCAGCAGCGTAGGCGGTAGTGTCACAGATACGCAGTATTTT
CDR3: CASSVGGSVTDTQYF

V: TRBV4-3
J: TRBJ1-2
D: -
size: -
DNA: TGCGCCAGCAGCCAAATCGTATCAGGCTATGGCTACACCTTC
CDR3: CASSQIVSGYGYTF

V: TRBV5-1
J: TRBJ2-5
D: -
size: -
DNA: TGCGCCAGCAGCTTAAGCCAGTATCTAGAGACCCAGTACTTC
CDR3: CASSLSQYLETQYF

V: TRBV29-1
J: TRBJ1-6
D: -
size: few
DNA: TGCAGCGTTGCGGGCGAAGATGGTTCACCCCTCCACTTT
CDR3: CSVAGEDGSPLHF

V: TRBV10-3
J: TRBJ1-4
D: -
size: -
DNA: TGTGCCATCAGTTCAACGACAGCCGCAACTAATGAAAAACTGTTTTTT
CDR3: CAISSTTAATNEKLFF

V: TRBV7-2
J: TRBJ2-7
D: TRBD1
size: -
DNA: TGTGCCAGCAGCTTAGGAGGGACAGGGCCCGGCTACTTC
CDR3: CASSLGGTGPGYF

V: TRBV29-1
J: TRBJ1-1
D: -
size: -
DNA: TGCAGCGTTTCGTTCAGTTACCTGAACACTGAAGCTTTCTTT
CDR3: CSVSFSYLNTEAFF

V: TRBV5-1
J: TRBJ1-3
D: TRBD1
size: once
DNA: TGCGCCAGCAGCCCAACCGGGACAGGGATGAGCTCTGGAAACACCATATATTTT
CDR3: CASSPTGTGMSSGNTIYF

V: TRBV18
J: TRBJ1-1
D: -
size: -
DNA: TGTGCCAGCTCACCCCCAGGAGGCGGCACTGAAGCTTTCTTT
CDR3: CASSPPGGGTEAFF

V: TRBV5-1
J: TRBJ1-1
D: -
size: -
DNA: TGCGCCAGCAGCTTGTGGGGGATTGGGACTGAAGCTTTCTTT
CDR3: CASSLWGIGTEAFF